This T cell receptor (beta chain) was obtained from a study of CD8 T cells in ankylosing spondylitis. Study results and limitations: Matched synovial fluid from ankylosing spondylitis patients was reported to be enriched for disease-linked clones. A TCR beta motif made of under 10 highly homologous variants seemed typical of ankylosing spondylitis blood.

As regards this clonotype: The antigen is not known. Since a much larger clone is just one base distant, this may be a read error.

This CDR3 has 16 residues. In germline, CDR1 is SGHNT, CDR2 YYREEE (reference sequence). Quantitative 5'-RACE with molecular barcodes produced the TCR beta libraries. MiXCR was run by TCRdb on the 5' RACE reads, yielding one entry per CDR3 protein. In the table there are around 130,000 distinct CDR3 sequences, around 15% of which are singletons. V and J are TRBV5-4 and TRBJ1-1, with 7 bases fitting TRBD1. The TCR originated in a female donor with ankylosing spondylitis or in good health (not recorded which). Specimen: blood, either unsorted or a sorted T cell fraction (not recorded which). CDR3 protein: CSSSPGGDSLSTEAFF. CDR3 bases: TGTTCCAGCAGCCCTGGAGGGGACAGTTTATCCACTGAAGCTTTCTTT.